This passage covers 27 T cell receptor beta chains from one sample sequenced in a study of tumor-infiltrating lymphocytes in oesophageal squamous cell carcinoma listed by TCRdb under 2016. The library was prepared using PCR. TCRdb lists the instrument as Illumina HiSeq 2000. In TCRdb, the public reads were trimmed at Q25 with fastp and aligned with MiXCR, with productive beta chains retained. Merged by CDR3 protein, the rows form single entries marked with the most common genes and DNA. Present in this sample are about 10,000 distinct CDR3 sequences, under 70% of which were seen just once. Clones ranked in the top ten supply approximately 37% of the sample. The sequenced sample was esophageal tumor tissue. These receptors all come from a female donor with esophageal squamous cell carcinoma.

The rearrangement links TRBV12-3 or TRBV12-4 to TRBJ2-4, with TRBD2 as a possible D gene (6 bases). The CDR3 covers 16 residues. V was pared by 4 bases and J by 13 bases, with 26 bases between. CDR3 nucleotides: TGTGCCAGCAGTTCCCGACTAGTTAGGACCTCAGATACGCAGTACTTC. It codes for CASSSRLVRTSDTQYF.

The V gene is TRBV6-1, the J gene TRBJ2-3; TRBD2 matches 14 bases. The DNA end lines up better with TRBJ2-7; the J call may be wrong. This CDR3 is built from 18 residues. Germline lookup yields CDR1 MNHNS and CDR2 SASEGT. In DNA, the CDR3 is TGTGCCAGCAATAGGGGACTAGCGGGAGCGTCTATCTCCTACGAGCAGTACTTC. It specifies CASNRGLAGASISYEQYF.

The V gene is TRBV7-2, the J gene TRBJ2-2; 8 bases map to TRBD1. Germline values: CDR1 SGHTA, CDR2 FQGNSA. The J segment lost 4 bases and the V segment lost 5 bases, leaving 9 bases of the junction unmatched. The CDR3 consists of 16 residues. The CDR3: CASSPRTGRTTGELFF. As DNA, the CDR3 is TGTGCCAGCAGCCCGCGGACAGGGCGGACCACCGGGGAGCTGTTTTTT.

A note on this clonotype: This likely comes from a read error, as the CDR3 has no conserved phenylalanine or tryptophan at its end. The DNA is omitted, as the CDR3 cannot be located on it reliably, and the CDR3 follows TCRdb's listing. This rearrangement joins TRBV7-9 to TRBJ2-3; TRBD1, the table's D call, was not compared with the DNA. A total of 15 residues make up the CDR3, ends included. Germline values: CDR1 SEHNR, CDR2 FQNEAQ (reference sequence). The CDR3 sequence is CASGQGGNYGYTFGP.

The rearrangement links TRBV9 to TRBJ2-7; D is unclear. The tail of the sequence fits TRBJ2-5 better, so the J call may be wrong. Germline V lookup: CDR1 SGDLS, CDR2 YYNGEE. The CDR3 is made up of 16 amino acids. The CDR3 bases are TGTGCCAGCAGCGCCACCCCAAACCCCCCTGAAGAGACCCAGTACTTC. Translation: CASSATPNPPEETQYF.

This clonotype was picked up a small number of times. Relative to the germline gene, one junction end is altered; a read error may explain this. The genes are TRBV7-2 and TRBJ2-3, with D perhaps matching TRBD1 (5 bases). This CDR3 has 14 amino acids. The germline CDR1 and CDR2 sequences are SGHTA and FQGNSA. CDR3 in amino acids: CASGLGQGTDTQYF. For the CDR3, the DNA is TGTGCCAGCGGCTTAGGTCAGGGTACAGATACGCAGTATTTT.

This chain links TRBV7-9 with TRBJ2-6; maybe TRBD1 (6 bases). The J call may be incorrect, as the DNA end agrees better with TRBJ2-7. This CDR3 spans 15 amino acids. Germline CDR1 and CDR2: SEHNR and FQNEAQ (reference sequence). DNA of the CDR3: TGTGCCAGCAGCTTAAGCCGTGCTGGGGGCGACGAGCAGTACTTC. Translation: CASSLSRAGGDEQYF.

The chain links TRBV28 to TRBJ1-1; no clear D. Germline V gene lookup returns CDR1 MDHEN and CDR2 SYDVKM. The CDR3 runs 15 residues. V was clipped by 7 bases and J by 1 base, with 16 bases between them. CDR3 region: CASTGDRLKNTEAFF. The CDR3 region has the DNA TGTGCCAGCACTGGAGACCGGTTAAAGAACACTGAAGCTTTCTTT.

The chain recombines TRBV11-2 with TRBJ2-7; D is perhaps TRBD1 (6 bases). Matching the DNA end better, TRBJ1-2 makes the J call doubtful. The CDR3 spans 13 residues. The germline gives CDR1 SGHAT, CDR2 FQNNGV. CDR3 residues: CASSPHQGQGYTF. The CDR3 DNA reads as TGTGCCAGCAGCCCCCATCAGGGGCAGGGCTACACCTTC.

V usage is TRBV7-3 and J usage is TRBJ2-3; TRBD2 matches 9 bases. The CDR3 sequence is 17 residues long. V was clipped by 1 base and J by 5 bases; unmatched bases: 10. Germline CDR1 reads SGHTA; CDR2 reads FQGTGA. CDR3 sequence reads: CASSLNIGSGSVDTQYF. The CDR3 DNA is TGTGCCAGCAGCTTAAATATCGGTAGCGGGAGCGTAGATACGCAGTATTTT.

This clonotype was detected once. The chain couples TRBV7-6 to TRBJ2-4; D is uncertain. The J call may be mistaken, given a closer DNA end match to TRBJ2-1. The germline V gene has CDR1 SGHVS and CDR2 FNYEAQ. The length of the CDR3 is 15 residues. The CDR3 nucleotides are TGTGCCAGCAGCTTAAGGGCTGTCGCCTACAATGAGCAGTTCTTC. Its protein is CASSLRAVAYNEQFF.

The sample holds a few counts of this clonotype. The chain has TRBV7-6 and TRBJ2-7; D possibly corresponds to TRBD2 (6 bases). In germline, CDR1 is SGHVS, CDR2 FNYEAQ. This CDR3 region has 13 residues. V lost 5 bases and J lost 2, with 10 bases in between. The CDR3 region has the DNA TGTGCCAGCAGCCACCGCGGGGCCTACGAGCAGTACTTC. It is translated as CASSHRGAYEQYF.

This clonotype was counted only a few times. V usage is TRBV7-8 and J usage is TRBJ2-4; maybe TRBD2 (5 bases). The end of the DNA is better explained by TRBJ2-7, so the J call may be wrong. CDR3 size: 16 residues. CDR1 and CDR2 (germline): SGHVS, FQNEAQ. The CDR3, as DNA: TGTGCCAGCAGCTTGGGTTTGGCGGGTGGATTCTACGAGCAGTACTTC. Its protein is CASSLGLAGGFYEQYF.

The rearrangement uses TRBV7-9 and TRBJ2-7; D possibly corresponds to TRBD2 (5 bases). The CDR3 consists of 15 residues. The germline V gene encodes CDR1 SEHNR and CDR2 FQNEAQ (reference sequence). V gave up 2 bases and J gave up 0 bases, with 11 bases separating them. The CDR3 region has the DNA TGTGCCAGCAGCTTAATCGGGGTGAGCTCCTACGAGCAGTACTTC. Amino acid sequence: CASSLIGVSSYEQYF.

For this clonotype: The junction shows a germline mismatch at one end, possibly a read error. Written as DNA, the CDR3 is TGTGCCAGCAGTTTAGCTAGCGGGAGAAGCACCGAGCAGTACTTT. It is translated as CASSLASGRSTEQYF. V usage is TRBV12-3 or TRBV12-4 and J usage is TRBJ2-1, with 9 bases identical to TRBD2. The length of the CDR3 is 15 residues.

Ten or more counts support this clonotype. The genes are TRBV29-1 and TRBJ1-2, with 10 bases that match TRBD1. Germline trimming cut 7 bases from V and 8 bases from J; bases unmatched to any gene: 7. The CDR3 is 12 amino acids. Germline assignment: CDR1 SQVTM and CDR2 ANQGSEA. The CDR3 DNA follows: TGCAGCGGACTGGGACAGGGGTACGGCTACACCTTC. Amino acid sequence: CSGLGQGYGYTF.

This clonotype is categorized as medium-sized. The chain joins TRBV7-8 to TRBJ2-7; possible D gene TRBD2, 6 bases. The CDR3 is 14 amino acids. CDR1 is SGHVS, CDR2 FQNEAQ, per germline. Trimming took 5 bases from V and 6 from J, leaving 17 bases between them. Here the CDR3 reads CASSLNRRVTEQYF. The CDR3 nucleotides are TGTGCCAGCAGCCTAAACAGGAGGGTGACCGAGCAGTACTTC.

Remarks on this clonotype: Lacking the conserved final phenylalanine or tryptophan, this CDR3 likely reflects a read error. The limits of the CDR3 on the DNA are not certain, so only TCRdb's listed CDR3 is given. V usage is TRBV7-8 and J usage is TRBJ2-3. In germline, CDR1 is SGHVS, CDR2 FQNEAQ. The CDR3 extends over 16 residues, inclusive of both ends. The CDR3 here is CASSLEGRWEKLFFGS.

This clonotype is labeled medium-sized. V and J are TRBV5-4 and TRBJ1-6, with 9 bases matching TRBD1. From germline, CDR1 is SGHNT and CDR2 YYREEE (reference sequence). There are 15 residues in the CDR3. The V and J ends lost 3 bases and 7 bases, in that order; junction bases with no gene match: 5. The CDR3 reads CASSSWGQGNSPLHF. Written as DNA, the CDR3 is TGTGCCAGCAGCTCGTGGGGACAGGGCAATTCACCCCTCCACTTT.

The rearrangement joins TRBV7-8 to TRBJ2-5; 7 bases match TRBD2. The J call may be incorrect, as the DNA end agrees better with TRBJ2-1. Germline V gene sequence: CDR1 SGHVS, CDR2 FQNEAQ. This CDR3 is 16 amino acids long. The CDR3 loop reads CASTPRGGSSYNEQFF. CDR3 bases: TGTGCCAGCACCCCCCGGGGCGGGAGCTCCTACAATGAGCAGTTCTTC.

This CDR3 reads CASSLSQGRYEQYF. CDR3 bases: TGTGCCAGCAGCTTAAGCCAGGGGCGCTACGAGCAGTACTTC. The chain combines TRBV7-2 with TRBJ2-4; D perhaps matches TRBD1 (6 bases). The DNA end is a closer match to TRBJ2-7, so the J assignment may be wrong. CDR3 length equals 14 residues. CDR1 and CDR2 (germline): SGHTA, FQGNSA.

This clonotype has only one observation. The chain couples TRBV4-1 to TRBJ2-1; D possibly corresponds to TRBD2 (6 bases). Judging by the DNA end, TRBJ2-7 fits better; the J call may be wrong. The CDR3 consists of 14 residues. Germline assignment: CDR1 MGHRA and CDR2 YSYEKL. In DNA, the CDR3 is TGCGCCAGCAGCCAGGTTCGTTGGGGAGGCGAGCAGTACTTC. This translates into CASSQVRWGGEQYF.

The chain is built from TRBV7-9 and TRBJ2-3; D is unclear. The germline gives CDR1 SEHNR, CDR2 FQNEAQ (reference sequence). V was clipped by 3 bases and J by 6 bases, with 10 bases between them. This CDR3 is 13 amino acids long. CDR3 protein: CASSFNGGDTQYF. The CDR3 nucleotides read TGTGCCAGCAGCTTTAACGGTGGGGATACGCAGTATTTT.

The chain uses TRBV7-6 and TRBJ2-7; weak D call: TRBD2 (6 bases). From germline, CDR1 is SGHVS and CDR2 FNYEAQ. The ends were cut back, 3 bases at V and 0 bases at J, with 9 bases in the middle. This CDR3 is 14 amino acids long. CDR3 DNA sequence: TGTGCCAGCAGCTTTGGGGGGATCTCCTACGAGCAGTACTTC. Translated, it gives CASSFGGISYEQYF. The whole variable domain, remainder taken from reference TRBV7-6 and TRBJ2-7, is GAGVSQSPRYKVTKRGQDVALRCDPISGHVSLYWYRQALGQGPEFLTYFNYEAQQDKSGLPNDRFSAERPEGSISTLTIQRTEQRDSAMYRCASSFGGISYEQYFGPGTRLTVT.

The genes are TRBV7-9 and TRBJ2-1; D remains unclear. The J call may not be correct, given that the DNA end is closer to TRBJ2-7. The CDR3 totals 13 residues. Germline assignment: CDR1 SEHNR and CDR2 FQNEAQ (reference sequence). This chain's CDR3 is CASTGGDSYEQYF. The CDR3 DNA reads TGTGCCAGCACGGGCGGAGACTCCTACGAGCAGTACTTC.

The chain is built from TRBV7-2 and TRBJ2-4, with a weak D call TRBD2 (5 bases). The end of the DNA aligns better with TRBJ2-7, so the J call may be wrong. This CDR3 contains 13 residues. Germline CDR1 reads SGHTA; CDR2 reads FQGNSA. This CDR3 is CASSFETGDEQYF. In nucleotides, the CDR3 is TGTGCCAGCAGCTTCGAGACCGGGGACGAGCAGTACTTC.

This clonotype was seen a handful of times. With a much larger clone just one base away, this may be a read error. CDR3 residues: CASSTRTSGYNEQYF. CDR3 bases: TGTGCCAGCAGCACCCGGACTAGCGGGTACAATGAGCAGTACTTC. The chain joins TRBV7-2 to TRBJ2-4, with 11 bases aligning to TRBD2. CDR1 SGHTA and CDR2 FQGNSA come from the germline V gene. V was clipped by 5 bases and J by 13 bases; unmatched bases: 13. This CDR3 region has 15 residues.